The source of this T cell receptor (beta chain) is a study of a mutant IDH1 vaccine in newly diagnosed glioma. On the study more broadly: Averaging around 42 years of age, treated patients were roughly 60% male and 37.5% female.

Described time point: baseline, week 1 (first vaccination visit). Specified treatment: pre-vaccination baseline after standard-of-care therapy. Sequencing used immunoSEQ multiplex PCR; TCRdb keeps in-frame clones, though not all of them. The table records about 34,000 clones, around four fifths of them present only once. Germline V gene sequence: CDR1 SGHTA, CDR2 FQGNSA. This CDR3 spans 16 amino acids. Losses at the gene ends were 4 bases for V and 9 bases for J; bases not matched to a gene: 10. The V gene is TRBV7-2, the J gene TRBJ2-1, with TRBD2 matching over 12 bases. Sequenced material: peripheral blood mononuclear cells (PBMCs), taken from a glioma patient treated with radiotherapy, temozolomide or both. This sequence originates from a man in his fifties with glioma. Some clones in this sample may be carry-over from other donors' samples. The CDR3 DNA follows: TGTGCCAGCAGCTCCATAGTGACTAGCGGGGGAGGTGAGCAGTTCTTC. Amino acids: CASSSIVTSGGGEQFF.